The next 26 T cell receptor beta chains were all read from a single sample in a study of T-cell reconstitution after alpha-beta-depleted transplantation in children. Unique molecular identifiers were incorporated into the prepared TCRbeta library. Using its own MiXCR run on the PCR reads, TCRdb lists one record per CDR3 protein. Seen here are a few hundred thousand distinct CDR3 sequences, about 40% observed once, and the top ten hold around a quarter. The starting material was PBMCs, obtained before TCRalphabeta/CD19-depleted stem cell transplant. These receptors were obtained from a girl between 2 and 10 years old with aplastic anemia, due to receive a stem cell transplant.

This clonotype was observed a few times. In DNA, the CDR3 is TGCAGTGCTAGGCCCCCGGGTCACGAGACCCAGTACTTC. It encodes CSARPPGHETQYF. The chain is built from TRBV20-1 and TRBJ2-5; D ambiguous. CDR1 is DFQATT and CDR2 is SNEGSKA in the germline V gene (reference sequence). This CDR3 is built from 13 residues. V was clipped by 3 bases and J by 5 bases, with 13 bases between them.

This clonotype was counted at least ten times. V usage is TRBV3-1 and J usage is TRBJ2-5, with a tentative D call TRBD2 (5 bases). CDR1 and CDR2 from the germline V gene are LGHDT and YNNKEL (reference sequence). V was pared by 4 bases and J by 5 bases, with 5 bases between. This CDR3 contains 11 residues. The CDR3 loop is CASSRGETQYF. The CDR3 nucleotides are TGTGCCAGCAGCCGCGGGGAGACCCAGTACTTC.

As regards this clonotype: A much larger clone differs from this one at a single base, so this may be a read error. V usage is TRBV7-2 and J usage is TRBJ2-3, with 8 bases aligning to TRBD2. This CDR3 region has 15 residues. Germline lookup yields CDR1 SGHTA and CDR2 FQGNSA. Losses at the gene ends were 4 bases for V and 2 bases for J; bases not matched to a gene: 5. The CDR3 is CTSSWLAGTTDTQYF. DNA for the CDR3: TGTACCAGCAGCTGGCTAGCGGGCACCACAGATACGCAGTATTTT.

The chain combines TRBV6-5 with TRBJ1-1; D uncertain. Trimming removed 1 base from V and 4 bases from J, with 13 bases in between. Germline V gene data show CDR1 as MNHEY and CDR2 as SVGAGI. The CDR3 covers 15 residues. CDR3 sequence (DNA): TGTGCCAGCAGTTACTATAGGGCGAGAGGCACTGAAGCTTTCTTT. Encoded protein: CASSYYRARGTEAFF.

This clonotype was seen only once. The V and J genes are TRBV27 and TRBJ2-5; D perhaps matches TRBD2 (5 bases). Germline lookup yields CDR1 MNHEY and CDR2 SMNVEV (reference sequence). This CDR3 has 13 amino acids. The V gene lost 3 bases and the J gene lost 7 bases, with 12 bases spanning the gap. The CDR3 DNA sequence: TGTGCCAGCAGTTTGTGGGCCGAGGGGACCCAGTACTTC. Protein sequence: CASSLWAEGTQYF.

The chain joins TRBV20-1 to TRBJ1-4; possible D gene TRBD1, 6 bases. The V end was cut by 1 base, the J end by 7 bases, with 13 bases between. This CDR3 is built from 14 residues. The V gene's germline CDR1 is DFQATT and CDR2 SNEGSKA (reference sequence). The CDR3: CSARANRVGEKLFF. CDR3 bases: TGCAGTGCTAGAGCTAACAGGGTGGGTGAAAAACTGTTTTTT.

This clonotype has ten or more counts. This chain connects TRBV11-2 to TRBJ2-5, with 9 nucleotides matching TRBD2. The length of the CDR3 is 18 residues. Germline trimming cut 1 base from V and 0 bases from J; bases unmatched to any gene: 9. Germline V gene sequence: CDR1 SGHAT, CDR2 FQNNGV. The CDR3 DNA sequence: TGTGCCAGCAGCTTAGGATTAACTAGCGGGCTGTACCAAGAGACCCAGTACTTC. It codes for CASSLGLTSGLYQETQYF.

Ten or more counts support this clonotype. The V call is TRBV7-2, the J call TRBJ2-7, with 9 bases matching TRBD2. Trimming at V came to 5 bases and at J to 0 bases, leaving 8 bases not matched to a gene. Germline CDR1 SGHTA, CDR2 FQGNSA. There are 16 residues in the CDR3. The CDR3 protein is CASSPGLAKSSYEQYF. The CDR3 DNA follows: TGTGCCAGCAGCCCTGGACTAGCGAAGAGCTCCTACGAGCAGTACTTC.

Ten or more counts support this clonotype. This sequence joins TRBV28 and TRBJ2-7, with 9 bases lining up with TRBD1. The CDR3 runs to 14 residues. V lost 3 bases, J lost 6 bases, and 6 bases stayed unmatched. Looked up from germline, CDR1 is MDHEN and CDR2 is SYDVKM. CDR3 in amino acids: CASSFPGTGFEQYF. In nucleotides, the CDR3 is TGTGCCAGCAGTTTCCCCGGGACAGGGTTCGAGCAGTACTTC.

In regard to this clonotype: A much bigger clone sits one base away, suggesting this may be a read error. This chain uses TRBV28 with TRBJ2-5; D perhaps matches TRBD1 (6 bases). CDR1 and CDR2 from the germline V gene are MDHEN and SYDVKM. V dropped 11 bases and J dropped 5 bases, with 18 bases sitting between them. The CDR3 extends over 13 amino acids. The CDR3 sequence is CARTPGALETQYF. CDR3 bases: TGTGCCCGCACCCCAGGGGCGTTGGAGACCCAGTACTTC.

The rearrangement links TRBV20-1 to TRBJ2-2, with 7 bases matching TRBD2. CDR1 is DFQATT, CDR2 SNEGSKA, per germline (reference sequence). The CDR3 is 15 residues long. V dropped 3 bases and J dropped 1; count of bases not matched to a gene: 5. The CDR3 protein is CSASWASGNTGELFF. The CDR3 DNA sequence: TGCAGTGCTAGTTGGGCTAGCGGGAACACCGGGGAGCTGTTTTTT.

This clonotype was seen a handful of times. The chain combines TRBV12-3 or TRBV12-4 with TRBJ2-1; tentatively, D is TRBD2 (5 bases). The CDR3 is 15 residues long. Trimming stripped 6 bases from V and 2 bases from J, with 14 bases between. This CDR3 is CASRAEGSAYNEQFF. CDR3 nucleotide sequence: TGTGCCAGCAGAGCCGAAGGGAGCGCCTACAATGAGCAGTTCTTC.

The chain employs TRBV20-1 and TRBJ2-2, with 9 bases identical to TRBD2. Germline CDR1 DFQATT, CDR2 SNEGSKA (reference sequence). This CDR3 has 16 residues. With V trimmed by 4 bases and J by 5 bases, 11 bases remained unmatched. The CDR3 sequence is CSAKPPGLAGTGELFF. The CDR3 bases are TGCAGTGCTAAGCCACCGGGACTAGCAGGGACCGGGGAGCTGTTTTTT.

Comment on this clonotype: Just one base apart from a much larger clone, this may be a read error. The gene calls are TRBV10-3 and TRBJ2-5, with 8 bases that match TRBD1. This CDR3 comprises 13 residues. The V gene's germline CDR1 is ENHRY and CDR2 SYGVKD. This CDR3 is CAISEQGGETQHF. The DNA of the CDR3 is TGTGCCATCAGTGAACAGGGGGGAGAGACCCAGCACTTC.

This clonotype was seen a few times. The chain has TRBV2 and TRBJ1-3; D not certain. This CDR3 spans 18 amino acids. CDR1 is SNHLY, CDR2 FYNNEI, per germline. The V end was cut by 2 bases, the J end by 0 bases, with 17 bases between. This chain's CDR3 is CASSELLRRKDSGNTIYF. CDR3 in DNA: TGTGCCAGCAGTGAATTGTTAAGGAGGAAGGACTCTGGAAACACCATATATTTT.

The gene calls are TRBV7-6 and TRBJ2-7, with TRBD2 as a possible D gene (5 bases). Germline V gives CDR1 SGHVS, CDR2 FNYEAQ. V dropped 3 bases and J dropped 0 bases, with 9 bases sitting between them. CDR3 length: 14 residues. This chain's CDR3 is CASSFPLASYEQYF. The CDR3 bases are TGTGCCAGCAGCTTCCCCCTAGCCTCCTACGAGCAGTACTTC.

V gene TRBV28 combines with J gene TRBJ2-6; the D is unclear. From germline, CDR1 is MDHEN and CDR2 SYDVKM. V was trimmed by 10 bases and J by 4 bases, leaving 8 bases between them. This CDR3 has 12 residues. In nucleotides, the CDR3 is TGTGCCATCCGAACGGGGGCCAACGTCCTGACTTTC. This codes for CAIRTGANVLTF.

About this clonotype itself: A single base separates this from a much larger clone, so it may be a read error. Here the CDR3 DNA reads TGTGCCATCAAATCATTTAACTATGGCTACACCTTC. This gives the protein CAIKSFNYGYTF. This chain uses TRBV6-5 with TRBJ1-2, with no clear D. CDR1 and CDR2 from the germline V gene are MNHEY and SVGAGI. CDR3 length: 12 amino acids. Between the trimmed V and J ends, which lost 10 bases and 1 base, there was a span of 10 bases.

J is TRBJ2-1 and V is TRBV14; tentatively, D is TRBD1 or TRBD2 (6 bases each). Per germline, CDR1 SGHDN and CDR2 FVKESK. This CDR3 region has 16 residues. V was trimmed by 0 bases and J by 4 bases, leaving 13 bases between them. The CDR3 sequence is CASSQESGGTYNEQFF. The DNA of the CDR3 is TGTGCCAGCAGCCAAGAATCCGGCGGGACATACAATGAGCAGTTCTTC.

The CDR3 loop reads CASRSLAGGPLDEQFF. The CDR3 DNA follows: TGTGCCAGCAGGTCCCTAGCGGGAGGGCCGCTGGATGAGCAGTTCTTC. This rearrangement joins TRBV6-2 or TRBV6-3 to TRBJ2-1, with 12 nucleotides matching TRBD2. The CDR3 has 16 residues. From germline, CDR1 is MNHEY and CDR2 SVGEGT. The V segment lost 6 bases and the J segment 8 bases; nucleotides outside the gene matches: 11.

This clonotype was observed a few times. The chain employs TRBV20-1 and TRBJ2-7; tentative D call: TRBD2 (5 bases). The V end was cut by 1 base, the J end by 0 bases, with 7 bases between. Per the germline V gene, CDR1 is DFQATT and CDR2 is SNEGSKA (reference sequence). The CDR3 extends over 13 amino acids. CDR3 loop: CSARAEVSYEQYF. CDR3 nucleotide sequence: TGCAGTGCTAGAGCGGAGGTCTCCTACGAGCAGTACTTC.

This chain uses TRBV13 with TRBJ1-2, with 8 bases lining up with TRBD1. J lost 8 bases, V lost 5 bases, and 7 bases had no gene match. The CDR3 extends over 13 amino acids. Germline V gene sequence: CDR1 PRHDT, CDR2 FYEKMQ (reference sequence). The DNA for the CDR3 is TGTGCCAGCAGCCCCCGGACAGGGATCGGCTACACCTTC. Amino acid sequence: CASSPRTGIGYTF.

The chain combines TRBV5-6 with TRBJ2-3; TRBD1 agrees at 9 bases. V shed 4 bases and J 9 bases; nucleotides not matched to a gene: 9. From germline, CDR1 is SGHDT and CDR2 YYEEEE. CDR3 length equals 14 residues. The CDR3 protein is CASSLRQGGGTQYF. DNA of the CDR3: TGTGCCAGCAGCCTGAGACAGGGGGGAGGGACGCAGTATTTT.

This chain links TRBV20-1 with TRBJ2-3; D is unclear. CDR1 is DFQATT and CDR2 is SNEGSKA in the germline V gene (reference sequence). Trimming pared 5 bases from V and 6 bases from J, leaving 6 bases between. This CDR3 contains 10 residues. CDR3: CSAPADTQYF. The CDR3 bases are TGCAGTGCTCCAGCGGATACGCAGTATTTT.

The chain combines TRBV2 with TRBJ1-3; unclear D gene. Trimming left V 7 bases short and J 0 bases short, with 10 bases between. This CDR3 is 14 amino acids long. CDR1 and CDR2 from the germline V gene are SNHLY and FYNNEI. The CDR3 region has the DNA TGTGCCAGCAATTATGTACTCTCTGGAAACACCATATATTTT. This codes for CASNYVLSGNTIYF.

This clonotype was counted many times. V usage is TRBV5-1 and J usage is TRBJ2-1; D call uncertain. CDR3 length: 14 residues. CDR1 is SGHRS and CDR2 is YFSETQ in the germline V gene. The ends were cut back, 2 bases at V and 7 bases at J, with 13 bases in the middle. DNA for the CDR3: TGCGCCAGCAGCTTAACGCAAGGTTTGAATGAGCAGTTCTTC. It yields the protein CASSLTQGLNEQFF.